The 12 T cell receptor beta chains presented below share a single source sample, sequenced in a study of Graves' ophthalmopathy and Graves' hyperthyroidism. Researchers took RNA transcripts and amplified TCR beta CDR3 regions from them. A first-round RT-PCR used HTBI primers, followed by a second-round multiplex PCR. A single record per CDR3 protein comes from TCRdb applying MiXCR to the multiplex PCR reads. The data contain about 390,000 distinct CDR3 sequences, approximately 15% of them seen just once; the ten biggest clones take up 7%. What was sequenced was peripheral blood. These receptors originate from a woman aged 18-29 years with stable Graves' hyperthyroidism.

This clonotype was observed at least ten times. DNA for the CDR3: TGTGCCAGCAGCCAGGGGGCCGGGTCGAGGTCACCCCTCCACTTT. This encodes CASSQGAGSRSPLHF. V usage is TRBV7-3 and J usage is TRBJ1-6; 8 bases fit TRBD1. The CDR3 runs to 15 residues. V dropped 5 bases and J dropped 10; count of bases not matched to a gene: 10. Germline assignment: CDR1 SGHTA and CDR2 FQGTGA.

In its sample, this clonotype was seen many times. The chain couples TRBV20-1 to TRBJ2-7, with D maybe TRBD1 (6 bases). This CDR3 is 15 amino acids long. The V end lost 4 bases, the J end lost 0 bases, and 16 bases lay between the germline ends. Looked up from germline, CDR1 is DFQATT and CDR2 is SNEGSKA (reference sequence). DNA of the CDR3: TGCAGTGCTAAAATAGGAGTCAGGGGCTCCTACGAGCAGTACTTC. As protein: CSAKIGVRGSYEQYF.

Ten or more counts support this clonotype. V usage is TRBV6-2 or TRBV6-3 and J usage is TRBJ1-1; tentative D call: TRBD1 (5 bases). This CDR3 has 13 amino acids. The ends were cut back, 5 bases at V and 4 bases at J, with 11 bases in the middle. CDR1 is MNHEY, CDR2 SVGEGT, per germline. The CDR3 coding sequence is TGTGCCAGCAGTCCACAGGAGCCCACTGAAGCTTTCTTT. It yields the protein CASSPQEPTEAFF.

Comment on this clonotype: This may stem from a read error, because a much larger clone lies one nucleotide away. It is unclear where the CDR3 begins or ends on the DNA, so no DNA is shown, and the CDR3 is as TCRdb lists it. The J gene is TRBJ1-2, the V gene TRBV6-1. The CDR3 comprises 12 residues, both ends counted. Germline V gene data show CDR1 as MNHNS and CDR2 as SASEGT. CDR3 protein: CTSSRDFYGCTF.

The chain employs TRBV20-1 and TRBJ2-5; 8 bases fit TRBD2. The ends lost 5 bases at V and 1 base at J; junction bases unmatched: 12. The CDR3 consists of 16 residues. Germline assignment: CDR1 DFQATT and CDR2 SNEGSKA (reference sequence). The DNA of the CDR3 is TGCAGTGCTCTCAACCAGATCGGGGGGGCCCAAGAGACCCAGTACTTC. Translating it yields CSALNQIGGAQETQYF.

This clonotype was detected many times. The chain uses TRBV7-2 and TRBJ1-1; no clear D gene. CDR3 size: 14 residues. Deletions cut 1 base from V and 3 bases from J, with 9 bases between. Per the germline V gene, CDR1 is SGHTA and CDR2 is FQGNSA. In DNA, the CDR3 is TGTGCCAGCAGCTTAGAGCCGGCAGACACTGAAGCTTTCTTT. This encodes CASSLEPADTEAFF.

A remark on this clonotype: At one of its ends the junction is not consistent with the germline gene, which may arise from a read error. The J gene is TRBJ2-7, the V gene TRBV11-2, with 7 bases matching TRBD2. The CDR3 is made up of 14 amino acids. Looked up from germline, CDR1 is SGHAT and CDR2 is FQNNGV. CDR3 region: CAGSWASGSYEQYF. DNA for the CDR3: TGTGCCGGCAGCTGGGCTAGCGGATCCTACGAGCAGTACTTC.

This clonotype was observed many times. The CDR3: CASSYAGTAKETQYF. In DNA, the CDR3 is TGTGCCAGCAGCTATGCCGGGACAGCCAAAGAGACCCAGTACTTC. This chain joins TRBV11-2 and TRBJ2-5; 7 nucleotides agree with TRBD1. The junction had 8 bases not matched to a gene; V was cut back by 4 bases and J by 3 bases. CDR3 size: 15 residues. Germline V CDR1 and CDR2: SGHAT, FQNNGV.

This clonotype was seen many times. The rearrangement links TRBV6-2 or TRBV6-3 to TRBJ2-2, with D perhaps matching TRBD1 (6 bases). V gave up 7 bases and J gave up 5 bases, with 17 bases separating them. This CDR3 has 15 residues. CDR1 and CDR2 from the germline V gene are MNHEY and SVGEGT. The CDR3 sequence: CASIPMAGVTGELFF. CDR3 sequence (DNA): TGTGCCAGCATACCAATGGCAGGGGTAACCGGGGAGCTGTTTTTT.

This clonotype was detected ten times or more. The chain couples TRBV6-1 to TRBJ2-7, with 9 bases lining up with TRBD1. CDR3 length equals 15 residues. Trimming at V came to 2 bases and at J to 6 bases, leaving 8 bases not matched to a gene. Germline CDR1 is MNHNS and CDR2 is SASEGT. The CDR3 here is CASSESGQGIGEQYF. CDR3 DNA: TGTGCCAGCAGTGAATCCGGACAGGGGATTGGCGAGCAGTACTTC.

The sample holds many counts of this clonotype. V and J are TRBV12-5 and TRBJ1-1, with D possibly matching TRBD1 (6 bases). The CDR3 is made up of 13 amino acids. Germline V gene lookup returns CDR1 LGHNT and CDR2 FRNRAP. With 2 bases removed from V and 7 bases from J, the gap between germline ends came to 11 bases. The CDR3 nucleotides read TGTGCTAGTGGTTTGTTAGGGGGGGATGAAGCTTTCTTT. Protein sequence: CASGLLGGDEAFF.

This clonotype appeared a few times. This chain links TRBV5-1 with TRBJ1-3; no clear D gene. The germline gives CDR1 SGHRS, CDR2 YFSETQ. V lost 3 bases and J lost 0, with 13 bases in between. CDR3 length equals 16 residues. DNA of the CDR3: TGCGCCAGCAGCTACCAGACGGATCCCTCTGGAAACACCATATATTTT. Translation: CASSYQTDPSGNTIYF.